Each of the 11 T cell receptor beta chains below was sequenced from the same sample in a study of Tregs in tolerant kidney transplant recipients. The protocol was immunoSEQ multiplex PCR, while the TCRdb copy is restricted to in-frame clones and leaves out a portion. Of hundreds of thousands of clones listed, about 80% were seen once; the top ten hold under 0.65%. Sequenced sample: CD4+ T cells from blood. The receptors were sampled from a human donor in good health.

The V call is TRBV19, the J call TRBJ2-7; D may be TRBD1 (5 bases). V was trimmed by 4 bases and J by 5 bases, leaving 21 bases between them. Germline V lookup: CDR1 LNHDA, CDR2 SQIVND (reference sequence). CDR3 length: 16 residues. CDR3 bases: TGTGCCAGTAGTAAGGTAGGGGTGTCGGCAAGCCACGAGCAGTACTTC. Residues: CASSKVGVSASHEQYF.

The V and J genes are TRBV29-1 and TRBJ2-3, with D tentatively TRBD2 (6 bases). CDR1 is SQVTM and CDR2 is ANQGSEA in the germline V gene. Trimming pared 5 bases from V and 0 bases from J, leaving 12 bases between. The CDR3 runs 14 residues. CDR3 residues: CSVRLAYSTDTQYF. The CDR3 nucleotides read TGCAGCGTTAGGCTAGCGTATAGCACAGATACGCAGTATTTT.

The genes are TRBV7-6 and TRBJ1-6; 8 bases map to TRBD1. Losses at the gene ends were 5 bases for V and 7 bases for J; bases not matched to a gene: 7. Germline CDR1 is SGHVS and CDR2 is FNYEAQ. The CDR3 contains 15 residues. CDR3 sequence (DNA): TGTGCCAGCAGCCCCCAGGACAGGGCCAATTCACCCCTCCACTTT. Translation: CASSPQDRANSPLHF.

The chain couples TRBV6-5 to TRBJ2-7; D gene ambiguous. CDR1 MNHEY and CDR2 SVGAGI come from the germline V gene. This CDR3 is 14 amino acids long. V gave up 0 bases and J gave up 7 bases, with 13 bases separating them. The DNA of the CDR3 is TGTGCCAGCAGTTACTCCGGACCCAGAGATGAGCAGTACTTC. It specifies CASSYSGPRDEQYF.

The chain has TRBV15 and TRBJ1-2; D is uncertain. V was cut by 2 bases and J by 3 bases, with 4 bases left in between. CDR1 and CDR2 (germline): LNHNV, YYDKDF (reference sequence). This CDR3 is built from 12 residues. The CDR3 DNA reads as TGTGCCACCAGCAGAACTGACTATGGCTACACCTTC. It is translated as CATSRTDYGYTF.

The chain links TRBV5-4 to TRBJ1-2; TRBD1 agrees at 7 bases. V shed 4 bases, J shed 5 bases, and the junction held 2 bases outside the gene matches. The V gene's germline CDR1 is SGHNT and CDR2 YYREEE (reference sequence). The CDR3 consists of 12 residues. The CDR3 protein is CASSRDSYGYTF. DNA of the CDR3: TGTGCCAGCAGCAGGGACAGTTATGGCTACACCTTC. The full variable domain, with the rest looked up from reference TRBV5-4 and TRBJ1-2, is ETGVTQSPTHLIKTRGQQVTLRCSSQSGHNTVSWYQQALGQGPQFIFQYYREEENGRGNFPPRFSGLQFPNYSSELNVNALELDDSALYLCASSRDSYGYTFGSGTRLTVV.

Here the CDR3 DNA reads TGTGCCAGAGTCGAGGACTACACCTTC. It yields the protein CARVEDYTF. The chain joins TRBV9 to TRBJ1-2; D uncertain. This CDR3 contains 9 residues. Germline V gene data show CDR1 as SGDLS and CDR2 as YYNGEE. V was clipped by 8 bases and J by 10 bases, with 9 bases between them.

V gene TRBV19 combines with J gene TRBJ2-2; D may be TRBD1 (6 bases). This CDR3 contains 15 residues. Germline CDR1 reads LNHDA; CDR2 reads SQIVND (reference sequence). Trimming left V 5 bases short and J 0 bases short, with 10 bases between. This chain's CDR3 is CASSGTRPNTGELFF. DNA of the CDR3: TGTGCCAGTAGTGGGACAAGACCGAACACCGGGGAGCTGTTTTTT.

This clone was counted a single time. The chain combines TRBV4-1 with TRBJ2-2, with 10 bases aligning to TRBD2. Trimming cost V 1 base and J 3 bases; bases outside gene matches: 8. The CDR3 is made up of 18 amino acids. CDR1 is MGHRA, CDR2 YSYEKL, per germline. The CDR3 nucleotides are TGCGCCAGCAGCCAAGCCGCCACTAGCGGGGTTTACACCGGGGAGCTGTTTTTT. It encodes CASSQAATSGVYTGELFF.

This chain uses TRBV30 with TRBJ2-7; no reliable D call. Trimming shortened V by 0 bases and J by 2 bases, and 2 bases separated the two germline ends. CDR3 length equals 11 residues. Germline V CDR1 and CDR2: GTSNPN, SVGIG (reference sequence). The CDR3 DNA reads TGTGCCTGGAGTGTGGCCTACGAGCAGTACTTC. This translates into CAWSVAYEQYF.

The V gene is TRBV5-6, the J gene TRBJ2-3; the D is unclear. Germline loops: CDR1 SGHDT, CDR2 YYEEEE. This CDR3 has 16 amino acids. Deletions cut 4 bases from V and 4 bases from J, with 19 bases between. As DNA, the CDR3 is TGTGCCAGCAGCCTCCTTAGTGGAGCTTTGGCAGATACGCAGTATTTT. Residues: CASSLLSGALADTQYF.